This section outlines one T cell receptor beta chain sequence together with its context. Lymphocytes (intraepithelial and lamina propria) were released by processing the graft tissue. CDR1 is MGHDK and CDR2 is SYGVNS in the germline V gene. The ends were cut back, 2 bases at V and 0 bases at J, with 15 bases in the middle. CDR3 length equals 17 residues. This sample stems from a study of graft-versus-host responses after intestinal transplantation. Study overall: Induction using anti-thymocyte globulin, followed by tacrolimus and steroids for two to three years, was given to all recipients.

Clones were read by immunoSEQ multiplex PCR, and TCRdb kept only the in-frame ones, dropping some. The sample records 15,000 to 25,000 clones, approximately 70% being singletons. This sequence joins TRBV25-1 and TRBJ2-3; a possible D gene is TRBD2 (5 bases). The clonotype originates from a human patient who received an intestinal transplant, so some T cells may come from the graft donor. The input for sequencing was ileum tissue, taken around 20 days after intestinal transplant. CDR3 sequence reads: CASSEPRSSVSTDTQYF. CDR3 in DNA: TGTGCCAGCAGTGAACCCCGGAGTAGCGTGAGCACAGATACGCAGTATTTT. The full variable domain, with the rest looked up from reference TRBV25-1 and TRBJ2-3, is EADIYQTPRYLVIGTGKKITLECSQTMGHDKMYWYQQDPGMELHLIHYSYGVNSTEKGDLSSESTVSRIRTEHFPLTLESARPSHTSQYLCASSEPRSSVSTDTQYFGPGTRLTVL.